The next 10 T cell receptor beta chains were all read from a single sample in a study of cytomegalovirus exposure and HLA in healthy donors (TCRdb year 2017). Library preparation was by the immunoSEQ multiplex PCR assay. The table was pulled from immuneACCESS by TCRdb, which kept in-frame rearrangements only. Such tables lose some clones; where checked, under half of the loss comes from unresolved V genes, and the rest has no known cause. A total of approximately 130,000 clones appear in this sample, more than 75% of them only once. Roughly 2% of the sample goes to the ten largest clones. Sequenced input: PBMCs. Every receptor here comes from a woman aged 30 to 39 in good health and CMV-seronegative.

The V call is TRBV5-1, the J call TRBJ2-1; D is perhaps TRBD2 (7 bases). Per germline, CDR1 SGHRS and CDR2 YFSETQ. The V end was cut by 1 base, the J end by 4 bases, with 12 bases between. The CDR3 runs 15 residues. Here the CDR3 reads CASSLSRGLYNEQFF. CDR3 DNA: TGCGCCAGCAGCTTGTCCAGGGGACTATACAATGAGCAGTTCTTC.

This chain joins TRBV15 and TRBJ2-7; perhaps TRBD2 as D (5 bases). Germline CDR1 LNHNV, CDR2 YYDKDF (reference sequence). V dropped 0 bases and J dropped 2 bases, with 11 bases sitting between them. The CDR3 has 15 residues. CDR3 sequence (DNA): TGTGCCACCAGCAGAGAAGCGGCAGGCACCTACGAGCAGTACTTC. Its protein product is CATSREAAGTYEQYF. Complete variable domain (other parts from reference TRBV15 and TRBJ2-7): DAMVIQNPRYQVTQFGKPVTLSCSQTLNHNVMYWYQQKSSQAPKLLFHYYDKDFNNEADTPDNFQSRRPNTSFCFLDIRSPGLGDTAMYLCATSREAAGTYEQYFGPGTRLTVT.

CDR3 coding DNA: TGTGCCAGTAGTTGGCAGGGCCAAGAGACCCAGTACTTC. This translates into CASSWQGQETQYF. This rearrangement joins TRBV19 to TRBJ2-5; D possibly corresponds to TRBD1 (5 bases). Trimming removed 5 bases at V and 1 base at J, with 8 bases between. Per the germline V gene, CDR1 is LNHDA and CDR2 is SQIVND (reference sequence). This CDR3 has 13 amino acids.

The chain is built from TRBV5-1 and TRBJ1-6, with D tentatively TRBD1 (6 bases). Germline lookup yields CDR1 SGHRS and CDR2 YFSETQ. Trimming took off 2 bases at V and 5 bases at J, with 11 bases between the two ends. This CDR3 spans 15 amino acids. For the CDR3, the DNA is TGCGCCAGCAGCTTTGGGACAAGCAATAATTCACCCCTCCACTTT. This encodes CASSFGTSNNSPLHF. The whole variable domain, filled in from reference TRBV5-1 and TRBJ1-6, reads KAGVTQTPRYLIKTRGQQVTLSCSPISGHRSVSWYQQTPGQGLQFLFEYFSETQRNKGNFPGRFSGRQFSNSRSEMNVSTLELGDSALYLCASSFGTSNNSPLHFGNGTRLTVT.

CDR3 residues: CASAGNTEAFF. CDR3 sequence (DNA): TGTGCCAGCGCGGGGAACACTGAAGCTTTCTTT. The chain has TRBV7-8 and TRBJ1-1, with no clear D. Trimming pared 8 bases from V and 1 base from J, leaving 5 bases between. The CDR3 runs 11 residues. Looked up from germline, CDR1 is SGHVS and CDR2 is FQNEAQ.

The chain joins TRBV11-3 to TRBJ1-3; no clear D. The CDR3 covers 13 residues. Trimming removed 8 bases at V and 4 bases at J, with 12 bases between. The germline V gene encodes CDR1 SGHNT and CDR2 YENEEA. The CDR3, as DNA: TGTGCCAGCGGGGAGGTAAACGGAAACACCATATATTTT. The encoded protein is CASGEVNGNTIYF.

This rearrangement joins TRBV27 to TRBJ2-1; TRBD2 aligns across 10 bases. The CDR3 contains 14 residues. J was trimmed by 7 bases and V by 2 bases; bases with no gene match: 2. The germline V gene encodes CDR1 MNHEY and CDR2 SMNVEV (reference sequence). This CDR3 is CASSLPSGGNEQFF. CDR3 in DNA: TGTGCCAGCAGTTTACCTAGCGGGGGTAATGAGCAGTTCTTC.

CDR3 in DNA: TGTGCCAGCAGACCCGCCAGGGGGGAGCGGGGGAGCGGCGAGCAGTACTTC. Translating gives CASRPARGERGSGEQYF. V gene TRBV11-2 combines with J gene TRBJ2-7, with D tentatively TRBD2 (8 bases). V lost 6 bases to trimming and J lost 6 bases, with 27 bases between them. CDR1 and CDR2 (germline): SGHAT, FQNNGV. The CDR3 covers 17 residues.

The V and J genes are TRBV19 and TRBJ1-1; D call uncertain. The germline gives CDR1 LNHDA, CDR2 SQIVND (reference sequence). The CDR3 has 13 amino acids. Trimming cost V 4 bases and J 6 bases, with 12 bases left between them. The CDR3 region is CASSTDYGAEAFF. The CDR3 DNA reads as TGTGCCAGTAGTACCGACTATGGCGCTGAAGCTTTCTTT.

V is TRBV7-9 and J is TRBJ2-5, with a weak D call TRBD1 (5 bases). The CDR3 totals 14 residues. V gave up 5 bases and J gave up 0 bases, with 10 bases separating them. Germline V gene sequence: CDR1 SEHNR, CDR2 FQNEAQ (reference sequence). The CDR3 protein is CASSPGWYQETQYF. CDR3 nucleotide sequence: TGTGCCAGCAGCCCAGGGTGGTACCAAGAGACCCAGTACTTC.